These 16 T cell receptor beta chains share one sample of origin, sequenced in a study of T-cell reconstitution after alpha-beta-depleted transplantation in children. Unique molecular identifiers were built into the TCRbeta library. TCRdb passed the PCR reads through MiXCR, listing each CDR3 protein once. The sample contains hundreds of thousands of distinct CDR3 sequences, 10% to 15% of which appear only once. The sequences come from PBMCs, mostly from graft donor cells, collected 360 days after TCRalphabeta/CD19-depleted stem cell transplant. The source of these receptors is a male patient younger than 18 who had a stem cell transplant for acute myeloid leukemia, so the T cells may come from the graft donor.

The chain links TRBV6-2 or TRBV6-3 to TRBJ1-1; D unresolved. The CDR3 covers 16 residues. Trimming cost V 0 bases and J 0 bases, with 11 bases left between them. The germline gives CDR1 MNHEY, CDR2 SVGEGT. CDR3 DNA: TGTGCCAGCAGTTACTCTGGCAGGAACATGAACACTGAAGCTTTCTTT. Protein product: CASSYSGRNMNTEAFF.

The sample holds a few counts of this clonotype. V and J are TRBV4-3 and TRBJ2-2, with 10 bases aligning to TRBD2. The CDR3 spans 19 residues. Trimming at V came to 0 bases and at J to 3 bases, leaving 10 bases not matched to a gene. Germline CDR1 reads LGHNA; CDR2 reads YSLEER. The CDR3 DNA reads TGCGCCAGCAGCCAAGACGCGCTAGCGGGAGTGGGGTACACCGGGGAGCTGTTTTTT. It yields the protein CASSQDALAGVGYTGELFF.

J is TRBJ2-6 and V is TRBV4-3, with TRBD1 matching over 7 bases. Germline CDR1 is LGHNA and CDR2 is YSLEER. V lost 0 bases to trimming and J lost 3 bases; unmatched junction nucleotides: 11. The CDR3 consists of 19 residues. The CDR3 region has the DNA TGCGCCAGCAGCCAAGAAGCTCGGCAGGGGGAAATTGGGGCCAACGTCCTGACTTTC. The encoded protein is CASSQEARQGEIGANVLTF.

This clonotype has just a few counts. V gene TRBV5-1 combines with J gene TRBJ2-3, with TRBD2 matching 9 bases. There are 19 residues in the CDR3. Germline CDR1 and CDR2: SGHRS and YFSETQ. V shed 3 bases and J 0 bases; nucleotides not matched to a gene: 14. CDR3 loop: CASSSTPKTSGISTDTQYF. Here the CDR3 DNA reads TGCGCCAGCAGCTCCACCCCCAAGACTAGCGGAATCAGCACAGATACGCAGTATTTT. The whole variable domain, remainder taken from reference TRBV5-1 and TRBJ2-3, is KAGVTQTPRYLIKTRGQQVTLSCSPISGHRSVSWYQQTPGQGLQFLFEYFSETQRNKGNFPGRFSGRQFSNSRSEMNVSTLELGDSALYLCASSSTPKTSGISTDTQYFGPGTRLTVL.

The J gene is TRBJ2-5, the V gene TRBV6-5, with 9 bases fitting TRBD2. In germline, CDR1 is MNHEY, CDR2 SVGAGI. The CDR3 consists of 16 residues. Trimming took 2 bases from V and 1 from J; bases not matched to a gene: 5. The CDR3 nucleotides are TGTGCCAGCAGTTACGGGCCTAGCGGGATCCAAGAGACCCAGTACTTC. Amino acids: CASSYGPSGIQETQYF.

The chain couples TRBV11-3 to TRBJ2-1; 7 bases are shared with TRBD2. Germline trimming cut 5 bases from V and 7 bases from J; bases unmatched to any gene: 11. This CDR3 has 15 residues. Per germline, CDR1 SGHNT and CDR2 YENEEA. The CDR3 protein is CASSLRWEGRNEQFF. The DNA of the CDR3 is TGTGCCAGCAGCCTCAGGTGGGAGGGCAGGAATGAGCAGTTCTTC.

This clonotype was found many times. The chain carries TRBV24-1 and TRBJ2-3; D unresolved. Germline V lookup: CDR1 KGHDR, CDR2 SFDVKD. V gave up 3 bases and J gave up 0 bases, with 9 bases separating them. CDR3 size: 15 residues. Written as DNA, the CDR3 is TGTGCCACCAGTGATGAGGCCCGAAGCACAGATACGCAGTATTTT. Encoded protein: CATSDEARSTDTQYF.

This chain joins TRBV12-3 or TRBV12-4 and TRBJ1-1, with 7 bases identical to TRBD1. This CDR3 is built from 13 residues. V was pared by 6 bases and J by 1 base, with 2 bases of the junction left unmatched. CDR3: CASRGQSNTEAFF. CDR3 DNA: TGTGCCAGCAGGGGACAGTCGAACACTGAAGCTTTCTTT.

The chain combines TRBV7-2 with TRBJ2-5; D gene uncertain. This CDR3 region has 14 residues. V dropped 5 bases and J dropped 5 bases, with 15 bases sitting between them. In germline, CDR1 is SGHTA, CDR2 FQGNSA. The CDR3 DNA reads as TGTGCCAGCAGCCCAGATAGCCTCAGGGAGACCCAGTACTTC. Its translation is CASSPDSLRETQYF.

The sample holds a few counts of this clonotype. The chain recombines TRBV7-2 with TRBJ2-2; D is undetermined. V gave up 3 bases and J gave up 6 bases, with 8 bases separating them. Germline values: CDR1 SGHTA, CDR2 FQGNSA. CDR3 length equals 13 residues. The CDR3 region is CASSFGSPGELFF. The DNA for the CDR3 is TGTGCCAGCAGCTTTGGTAGCCCCGGGGAGCTGTTTTTT.

This clonotype has just a few counts. CDR3 protein: CASSLEAGGNTGELFF. CDR3 DNA: TGTGCCAGCAGCTTAGAAGCGGGAGGGAACACCGGGGAGCTGTTTTTT. The chain employs TRBV7-6 and TRBJ2-2, with 9 nucleotides matching TRBD2. The junction had 1 base not matched to a gene; V was cut back by 1 base and J by 1 base. Germline V gene lookup returns CDR1 SGHVS and CDR2 FNYEAQ. This CDR3 spans 16 amino acids.

This clonotype was recorded a few times. The gene calls are TRBV25-1 and TRBJ2-7; 11 nucleotides align to TRBD2. The trim removed 1 base at V and 7 bases at J, leaving 9 bases unmatched. The germline CDR1 and CDR2 sequences are MGHDK and SYGVNS. The CDR3 is 16 residues long. CDR3: CASSESLLAGGSEQYF. CDR3 nucleotides: TGTGCCAGCAGTGAATCCCTCTTAGCGGGAGGGAGTGAGCAGTACTTC.

This clonotype has at least ten counts. The chain recombines TRBV28 with TRBJ2-2, with TRBD2 as a possible D gene (5 bases). Deletions cut 6 bases from V and 4 bases from J, with 18 bases between. The CDR3 is 16 amino acids. Looked up from germline, CDR1 is MDHEN and CDR2 is SYDVKM. CDR3 bases: TGTGCCAGCAGGGGAGAGGGATTTCGAAGCACCGGGGAGCTGTTTTTT. This encodes CASRGEGFRSTGELFF.

This clonotype was recorded many times. V gene TRBV12-3 or TRBV12-4 combines with J gene TRBJ2-6; tentative D call: TRBD2 (6 bases). The length of the CDR3 is 17 residues. The germline V and J ends were trimmed by 0 bases and 1 base, with 10 bases remaining between them. The CDR3 DNA reads TGTGCCAGCAGTTTAGCGTCCCGGGAGTCTGGGGCCAACGTCCTGACTTTC. It translates to CASSLASRESGANVLTF.

This clonotype occurred a few times. This CDR3 is CASSLGGDSVLGYEQYF. As DNA, the CDR3 is TGTGCCAGCAGCTTAGGGGGGGACTCCGTTTTGGGGTACGAGCAGTACTTC. The rearrangement joins TRBV11-2 to TRBJ2-7, with D possibly TRBD2 on 6 matching bases. Germline CDR1 and CDR2: SGHAT and FQNNGV. V was clipped by 1 base and J by 4 bases, with 20 bases between them. CDR3 length equals 17 residues.

This clonotype was recorded many times. V usage is TRBV3-1 and J usage is TRBJ2-1, with D hard to call. V gave up 0 bases and J gave up 7 bases, with 7 bases separating them. The CDR3 covers 13 residues. Germline V CDR1 and CDR2: LGHDT, YNNKEL (reference sequence). The CDR3 DNA follows: TGTGCCAGCAGCCAAGATGGGTGGAATGAGCAGTTCTTC. Translation: CASSQDGWNEQFF.